The rows below give T cell receptor beta chains drawn from one sample of a study of blood T cell repertoires in COVID-19. TCRdb's table, derived via immunoSEQ multiplex PCR, lists solely in-frame clones and lacks some. The sample shows about 160,000 clones, around 90% of them seen only once. The sample comprised PBMCs or T cells enriched from blood (not recorded which). Receptor source: a woman in her 40s who had been exposed to COVID-19. Each CDR3 is given with its conserved first and last residue. The order of the fields is J gene, CDR3 length, V gene, clone size, D gene, CDR3 protein, CDR3 DNA. The D gene is left open where the match is weak. Rows may omit the clone size; those that give it use once, few, many or a size class.

TRBJ1-5	16	TRBV10-3	NA	NA	CAISATASYSNQPQHF	TGTGCCATCAGTGCCACAGCATCTTATAGCAATCAGCCCCAGCATTTT
TRBJ2-1	14	TRBV27	NA	NA	CASSLAGTYNEQFF	TGTGCCAGCAGTTTGGCAGGGACTTACAATGAGCAGTTCTTC
TRBJ1-4	16	TRBV28	once	TRBD1	CASSLLGGTADEKLFF	TGTGCCAGCAGTTTGCTTGGTGGGACAGCGGATGAAAAACTGTTTTTT
TRBJ1-5	12	TRBV6-2/TRBV6-3	once	NA	CASSYNLQPQHF	TGTGCCAGCAGTTACAATTTACAGCCCCAGCATTTT
TRBJ1-3	12	TRBV19	NA	NA	CATRSSGNTIYF	TGTGCCACGAGAAGCTCTGGAAACACCATATATTTT
TRBJ2-1	15	TRBV6-6	NA	TRBD2	CASSLTSGGANEQFF	TGTGCCAGCAGTTTGACTAGCGGGGGGGCCAATGAGCAGTTCTTC
TRBJ1-1	13	TRBV5-4	NA	TRBD1	CASSQGTGSEAFF	TGTGCCAGCAGCCAGGGGACAGGGAGTGAAGCTTTCTTT
TRBJ1-1	15	TRBV7-9	once	NA	CASSLLGPGGSEAFF	TGTGCCAGCAGCTTATTGGGACCCGGGGGGTCTGAAGCTTTCTTT
TRBJ2-3	16	TRBV7-2	NA	TRBD2	CASSLRLAGTTDTQYF	TGTGCCAGCAGCTTACGACTAGCGGGTACCACAGATACGCAGTATTTT
TRBJ2-7	15	TRBV18	once	TRBD1	CASSPSGTGFYEQYF	TGTGCCAGCTCACCCTCCGGGACAGGGTTCTACGAGCAGTACTTC
TRBJ2-7	15	TRBV12-5	NA	NA	CASGLVVHSSYEQYF	TGTGCTAGTGGTTTGGTGGTTCACAGCTCCTACGAGCAGTACTTC
TRBJ2-3	15	TRBV7-3	NA	TRBD2	CASSQLAGGIDTQYF	TGTGCCAGCAGCCAACTAGCGGGGGGCATAGATACGCAGTATTTT
TRBJ2-1	17	TRBV7-3	NA	TRBD2	CASRSNPQLAGLGEQFF	TGTGCCAGCAGGTCTAACCCTCAGCTAGCGGGGTTGGGTGAGCAGTTCTTC
TRBJ1-1	14	TRBV11-3	NA	NA	CASSLGLGATEAFF	TGTGCCAGCAGCTTAGGCCTGGGGGCCACTGAAGCTTTCTTT
TRBJ2-1	11	TRBV4-2	NA	NA	CASSLDNEQFF	TGTGCCAGCAGCCTAGACAATGAGCAGTTCTTC
TRBJ1-1	15	TRBV18	NA	TRBD1	CASSLRGTETTEAFF	TGTGCCAGCTCCCTAAGAGGGACAGAAACCACTGAAGCTTTCTTT
TRBJ1-2	14	TRBV29-1	NA	NA	CSVEDRRVNYGYTF	TGCAGCGTTGAAGATCGCAGGGTGAACTATGGCTACACCTTC
TRBJ2-7	14	TRBV7-2	NA	NA	CASSLIPGHREQYF	TGTGCCAGCAGCTTAATCCCAGGACACCGCGAGCAGTACTTC
TRBJ1-2	12	TRBV19	NA	NA	CASMEGNYGYTF	TGTGCCAGTATGGAGGGAAACTATGGCTACACCTTC
TRBJ1-6	15	TRBV2	NA	NA	CASTQAKTLGSPLHF	TGTGCCAGCACTCAAGCAAAGACTTTAGGTTCACCCCTCCACTTT